This T cell receptor beta chain was captured in a study of blood T cell repertoires in COVID-19. This clone was seen only once. Data came from immunoSEQ multiplex PCR; TCRdb stores just in-frame clones and leaves some out. The sample shows about 3,800 clones, about 90% of them seen only once. The CDR3 has 18 residues. The V gene's germline CDR1 is SGHDT and CDR2 YYEEEE. J lost 0 bases, V lost 3 bases, and 7 bases had no gene match. This sequence joins TRBV5-6 and TRBJ1-5; 12 nucleotides align to TRBD1. The receptor was isolated from a man over 45 with active COVID-19. Sequenced sample: peripheral blood. For the CDR3, the DNA is TGTGCCAGCAGCTGGGGACAGGGGGCGGTGAATAGCAATCAGCCCCAGCATTTT. Its translation is CASSWGQGAVNSNQPQHF.